This T cell receptor (beta chain) was recorded in a study of T cells after yellow fever vaccination. Germline V gene lookup returns CDR1 SGHVS and CDR2 FQNEAQ. With 3 bases removed from V and 2 bases from J, the gap between germline ends came to 24 bases. This CDR3 region has 19 residues. This clonotype was observed a few times. Its antigen is unidentified. Overall study findings and caveats: From the bulk population, abundant clonotypes could contaminate and appear within FACS-sorted repertoires. Though it reached lower strength, the secondary response hit its peak faster, day 5 versus 15. Most clones from primary vaccination resurfaced after the booster (around 95% CD4, approximately 87% CD8). Some clonotypes were seen in both the CD4 and the CD8 compartments. These made up a small share and likely arose from convergent recombination.

TCRdb redid the calling of the 5' RACE reads with MiXCR, one entry per CDR3 protein. The sample lists about 75,000 distinct CDR3 sequences; under 9.5% were seen once. The chain couples TRBV7-8 to TRBJ2-3; D is perhaps TRBD1 or TRBD2 (5 bases each). The sequencing used CD8+ T cells sorted from PBMCs, collected approximately 11 days after the first yellow fever vaccination. The source of this sequence is a man younger than 30 who received the YFV17D yellow fever vaccine. CDR3 DNA sequence: TGTGCCAGCAGCTTTCCAGCCCTAGTCGGGGCGGAGAACACAGATACGCAGTATTTT. Translation gives CASSFPALVGAENTDTQYF.